A single sample is the source of the 22 T cell receptor beta chains below, sequenced in a study of neurological immune-mediated disorders. TCRdb re-called the 5' RACE reads through MiXCR, storing one row per CDR3 protein. This sample carries 25,000 to 35,000 distinct CDR3 sequences, about an eighth of them seen once, and the ten largest clones take around 5%. The time point is: technical triplicate 2. The sample was CD4+ T cells from blood. The receptors were sampled from a female donor with HTLV-1-associated myelopathy (HAM/TSP).

Many counts were recorded for this clonotype. As DNA, the CDR3 is TGTGCCAGCAGTTTATTAGGTGGCTATGGCTACACCTTC. Translating gives CASSLLGGYGYTF. The rearrangement uses TRBV28 and TRBJ1-2; D remains ambiguous. Germline CDR1 reads MDHEN; CDR2 reads SYDVKM. There are 13 residues in the CDR3. V was trimmed by 1 base and J by 4 bases, leaving 7 bases between them.

This clonotype was counted only a few times. The chain joins TRBV18 to TRBJ1-6; no reliable D call. Germline V lookup: CDR1 KGHSH, CDR2 LQKENI. This CDR3 is built from 14 residues. With 6 bases removed from V and 5 bases from J, the gap between germline ends came to 11 bases. CDR3 DNA: TGTGCCAGCTCGCCGTGGGTCGATAATTCACCCCTCCACTTT. Residues: CASSPWVDNSPLHF.

This clonotype came up many times. J is TRBJ2-7 and V is TRBV6-2 or TRBV6-3; the D gene is possibly TRBD2 (6 bases). Trimming took off 4 bases at V and 3 bases at J, with 16 bases between the two ends. This CDR3 contains 15 residues. Germline V CDR1 and CDR2: MNHEY, SVGEGT. The CDR3, as DNA: TGTGCCAGCAGTTCGCGCGGGGAAGGGGACTACGAGCAGTACTTC. Its translation is CASSSRGEGDYEQYF.

The V and J genes are TRBV29-1 and TRBJ2-1; D assignment may be TRBD1 or TRBD2 (5 bases each). CDR1 is SQVTM and CDR2 is ANQGSEA in the germline V gene. The CDR3 sequence is 14 residues long. The V end was cut by 6 bases, the J end by 8 bases, with 20 bases between. CDR3 region: CSVIRDQPVDEQFF. The CDR3 nucleotides read TGCAGCGTCATCAGGGACCAACCCGTTGATGAGCAGTTCTTC.

This clonotype occurred many times. The chain uses TRBV10-3 and TRBJ2-1; 10 bases match TRBD2. After removal of 8 bases from V and 9 bases from J, the junction contained 16 bases not matched to a gene. The CDR3 sequence is 16 residues long. Germline V gene sequence: CDR1 ENHRY, CDR2 SYGVKD. CDR3: CAISEGLSGRAAEQFF. CDR3 bases: TGTGCCATCTCTGAGGGCCTGAGCGGGAGGGCCGCTGAGCAGTTCTTC.

This clonotype showed up many times. The CDR3 is CASGTLLGSGANVLTF. The CDR3 bases are TGTGCCAGCGGTACATTACTTGGTTCTGGGGCCAACGTCCTGACTTTC. This chain connects TRBV6-1 to TRBJ2-6, with unresolved D. Germline CDR1 MNHNS, CDR2 SASEGT. Between the trimmed V and J ends, which lost 8 bases and 1 base, there was a span of 15 bases. The CDR3 sequence is 16 residues long.

This clonotype was counted many times. CDR3 DNA sequence: TGTGCCAGCAGCTTAACAGGGACGGATCCCCTCCACTTT. Residues: CASSLTGTDPLHF. The chain has TRBV3-1 and TRBJ1-6, with TRBD1 as a possible D gene (6 bases). V was shortened by 5 bases and J by 13 bases, with 15 bases between the two germline ends. This CDR3 has 13 residues. Germline CDR1 LGHDT, CDR2 YNNKEL (reference sequence).

This clonotype is medium-sized. The chain couples TRBV7-2 to TRBJ2-7; TRBD2 aligns across 7 bases. The germline V gene encodes CDR1 SGHTA and CDR2 FQGNSA. This CDR3 contains 12 residues. Trimming cost V 6 bases and J 3 bases; bases outside gene matches: 2. CDR3 sequence reads: CASSRTSYEQYF. In nucleotides, the CDR3 is TGTGCCAGCAGTCGGACTAGCTACGAGCAGTACTTC.

In its sample, this clonotype was seen many times. This chain uses TRBV12-3 or TRBV12-4 with TRBJ2-2; D gene ambiguous. Trimming took off 2 bases at V and 6 bases at J, with 10 bases between the two ends. This CDR3 has 14 amino acids. The CDR3 DNA reads as TGTGCCAGCAGTTTATCCCCCCCCCCCGGGGAGCTGTTTTTT. Encoded protein: CASSLSPPPGELFF.

The sample holds many counts of this clonotype. The chain's CDR3 is CASSLFDRASEAFF. The CDR3 region has the DNA TGTGCCAGCAGTTTGTTTGACAGGGCCTCTGAAGCTTTCTTT. The chain links TRBV12-3 or TRBV12-4 to TRBJ1-1; 7 positions agree with TRBD1. This CDR3 contains 14 residues. Trimming took 3 bases from V and 6 from J; bases not matched to a gene: 7.

At least ten counts were recorded for this clonotype. The CDR3 DNA reads as TGTGCCAGCTCCTCGTCGACAGGCGAGAATGACTACACCTTC. This sequence encodes CASSSSTGENDYTF. V and J are TRBV6-6 and TRBJ1-2, with a weak D call TRBD1 (6 bases). The CDR3 consists of 14 residues. Germline V gives CDR1 MNHNY, CDR2 SVGAGI (reference sequence). V was pared by 8 bases and J by 10 bases, with 23 bases between.

At least ten counts were recorded for this clonotype. The chain recombines TRBV4-1 with TRBJ2-1; D is perhaps TRBD2 (6 bases). V was cut by 0 bases and J by 6 bases, with 12 bases left in between. Looked up from germline, CDR1 is MGHRA and CDR2 is YSYEKL. The CDR3 loop spans 15 amino acids. CDR3 bases: TGCGCCAGCAGCCAAGATTTACTAGCCCCCAATGAGCAGTTCTTC. Translating it yields CASSQDLLAPNEQFF.

This clonotype was counted ten times or more. The chain uses TRBV6-5 and TRBJ2-7; 7 bases are shared with TRBD2. The J segment lost 3 bases and the V segment lost 8 bases, leaving 13 bases of the junction unmatched. CDR1 is MNHEY and CDR2 is SVGAGI in the germline V gene. The CDR3 covers 15 residues. DNA of the CDR3: TGTGCCAGCGCCTCGGGGGGAGGGAATCACTACGAGCAGTACTTC. This sequence encodes CASASGGGNHYEQYF.

Comment on this clonotype: An end of the junction does not agree with germline; a read error may underlie this. The chain has TRBV6-5 and TRBJ2-7; 10 bases match TRBD1. The CDR3 is 15 amino acids. In germline, CDR1 is MNHEY, CDR2 SVGAGI. The CDR3 region has the DNA TGTGTCAGCAGTTATATGGGACAGGGGTCCTACGAGCAGTACTTC. Amino acids: CVSSYMGQGSYEQYF.

This clonotype was seen repeatedly, ten times or more. The V call is TRBV20-1, the J call TRBJ2-3, with no clear D. V gave up 4 bases and J gave up 2 bases, with 7 bases separating them. This CDR3 is built from 12 residues. Germline CDR1 is DFQATT and CDR2 is SNEGSKA (reference sequence). CDR3 nucleotides: TGCAGTGCTAAGCTATCCACAGATACGCAGTATTTT. Translated: CSAKLSTDTQYF.

This clonotype has ten or more counts. CDR3 loop: CSVELAGADTQYF. The CDR3 DNA follows: TGCAGCGTTGAATTAGCGGGGGCAGATACGCAGTATTTT. The chain is built from TRBV29-1 and TRBJ2-3; 9 bases align to TRBD2. The germline CDR1 and CDR2 sequences are SQVTM and ANQGSEA. The CDR3 runs 13 residues. The junction had 1 base not matched to a gene; V was cut back by 2 bases and J by 4 bases.

This clonotype was observed many times. The chain recombines TRBV2 with TRBJ1-1; no clear D gene. V lost 7 bases and J 1 base, leaving 13 bases between the germline ends. The V gene's germline CDR1 is SNHLY and CDR2 FYNNEI. This CDR3 is built from 14 residues. CDR3 coding DNA: TGTGCCAGCATCCTTTCAGGAGGGAACACTGAAGCTTTCTTT. It yields the protein CASILSGGNTEAFF.

By share, this clonotype ranks as medium-sized (0.01 to 0.1%). V and J are TRBV5-1 and TRBJ1-4; D ambiguous. The germline gives CDR1 SGHRS, CDR2 YFSETQ. This CDR3 region has 14 residues. Trimming stripped 3 bases from V and 0 bases from J, with 6 bases between. The CDR3 DNA follows: TGCGCCAGCAGCTACAGTGCAACTAATGAAAAACTGTTTTTT. Translation gives CASSYSATNEKLFF.

This chain uses TRBV20-1 with TRBJ2-3; D may be TRBD2 (6 bases). The CDR3 loop spans 14 amino acids. Germline CDR1 and CDR2: DFQATT and SNEGSKA (reference sequence). V was shortened by 5 bases and J by 2 bases, with 14 bases between the two germline ends. The CDR3 region is CSAPRTNPTDTQYF. CDR3 nucleotide sequence: TGCAGTGCTCCCCGGACTAATCCCACAGATACGCAGTATTTT.

This clonotype was recorded only once. A read error may account for a junction end that differs from germline. This chain uses TRBV6-5 with TRBJ1-1; D remains ambiguous. This CDR3 contains 13 residues. Germline assignment: CDR1 MNHEY and CDR2 SVGAGI. The CDR3: CTSSYYGDTEAFF. DNA for the CDR3: TGTACCAGCAGTTACTACGGGGACACTGAAGCTTTCTTT.

This clonotype was observed at least ten times. The chain recombines TRBV28 with TRBJ2-5; D gene unclear. Per germline, CDR1 MDHEN and CDR2 SYDVKM. The CDR3 loop spans 12 amino acids. V lost 1 base and J lost 5, with 5 bases in between. The CDR3 nucleotides are TGTGCCAGCAGTTTATTTTCGGAGACCCAGTACTTC. It is translated as CASSLFSETQYF.

In regard to this clonotype: One junction end disagrees with the germline gene, perhaps due to a read error. The V gene is TRBV20-1, the J gene TRBJ2-5, with D perhaps being TRBD1 or TRBD2 (5 bases each). Germline V gene data show CDR1 as DFQATT and CDR2 as SNEGSKA (reference sequence). This CDR3 contains 14 residues. Written as DNA, the CDR3 is TGCAGTGCGGGGGTTAGGTTGTACCAAGAGACCAAGTACTTC. Residues: CSAGVRLYQETKYF.